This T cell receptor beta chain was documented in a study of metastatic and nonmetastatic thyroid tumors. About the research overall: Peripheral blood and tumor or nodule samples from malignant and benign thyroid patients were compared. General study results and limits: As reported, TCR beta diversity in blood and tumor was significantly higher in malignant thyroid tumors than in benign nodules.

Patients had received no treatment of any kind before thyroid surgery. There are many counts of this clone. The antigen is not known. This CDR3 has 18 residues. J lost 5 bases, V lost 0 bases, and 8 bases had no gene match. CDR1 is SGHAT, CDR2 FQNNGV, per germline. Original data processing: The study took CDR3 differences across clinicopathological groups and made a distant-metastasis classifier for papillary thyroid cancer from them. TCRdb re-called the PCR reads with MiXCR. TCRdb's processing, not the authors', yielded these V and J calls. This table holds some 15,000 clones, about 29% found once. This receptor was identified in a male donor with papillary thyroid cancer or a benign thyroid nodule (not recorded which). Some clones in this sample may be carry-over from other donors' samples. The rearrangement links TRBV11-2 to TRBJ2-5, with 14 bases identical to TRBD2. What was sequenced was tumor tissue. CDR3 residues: CASSLDRLAGGRRETQYF. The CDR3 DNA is TGTGCCAGCAGCTTAGACAGACTAGCGGGGGGGAGGAGGGAGACCCAGTACTTC. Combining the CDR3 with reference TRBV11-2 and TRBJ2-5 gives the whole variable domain EAGVAQSPRYKIIEKRQSVAFWCNPISGHATLYWYQQILGQGPKLLIQFQNNGVVDDSQLPKDRFSAERLKGVDSTLKIQPAKLEDSAVYLCASSLDRLAGGRRETQYFGPGTRLLVL.